The entry below gives a single T cell receptor beta chain sequence along with its context. Its matching antigen is unknown. This entry belongs to a study of post-analysis software for immune sequencing data. Study-level information: Patients with relapsing-remitting, secondary progressive and progressive-relapsing multiple sclerosis courses were all represented.

Trimming cost V 5 bases and J 3 bases; bases outside gene matches: 8. CDR1 and CDR2 (germline): MNHEY, SVGAGI. CDR3 size: 15 residues. General study findings and limits: Significantly decreased normalized Chao1 diversity was recorded for multiple sclerosis patients relative to controls. Clustering by F measure revealed strong co-clustering among samples prepared together in one batch. In patients, four to six TRBV segments were more frequent than in controls, with TRBV5-6, TRBV5-1 and TRBV20-1 among them.

Unique molecular identifiers were present in the TCR beta cDNA libraries. MiXCR was run by TCRdb on the PCR reads, yielding one entry per CDR3 protein. The sample includes some 370,000 distinct CDR3 sequences, about a third of them seen just once. The sequencing sample was made of blood. V gene TRBV6-5 combines with J gene TRBJ2-7, with 9 bases that match TRBD1. This sequence originates from a girl between 5 and 17 years old with multiple sclerosis. The CDR3: CASSPRTGDYYEQYF. The CDR3 region has the DNA TGTGCCAGCAGTCCCCGGACAGGGGACTACTACGAGCAGTACTTC.